The 27 T cell receptor beta chains reported below all come from one sample, sequenced in a study of blood T cell repertoires in COVID-19. Repertoires were generated with immunoSEQ multiplex PCR, while TCRdb's copy carries only in-frame clones and drops some. The sample consists of 150,000 to 200,000 clones, 75% to 90% of them appearing once. The sequenced sample consisted of peripheral blood. The receptor set was obtained from a man aged 65 to 85 with active or convalescent COVID-19.

The chain is built from TRBV2 and TRBJ1-5; D may be TRBD1 (6 bases). The CDR3 is 14 residues long. Germline V CDR1 and CDR2: SNHLY, FYNNEI. The V and J ends lost 5 bases and 3 bases respectively, with 11 bases between them. CDR3 loop: CASSLDRTNQPQHF. In DNA, the CDR3 is TGTGCCAGCAGTTTGGACAGAACCAATCAGCCCCAGCATTTT.

V gene TRBV4-3 combines with J gene TRBJ2-5; perhaps TRBD1 as D (6 bases). V lost 4 bases and J lost 4, with 10 bases in between. The CDR3 has 13 amino acids. Germline V gene lookup returns CDR1 LGHNA and CDR2 YSLEER. The CDR3: CASSLDSRETQYF. Written as DNA, the CDR3 is TGCGCCAGCAGCCTGGACAGTAGAGAGACCCAGTACTTC.

This clone was detected a few times. The chain carries TRBV6-5 and TRBJ1-5, with D possibly being TRBD1 (6 bases). Germline loops: CDR1 MNHEY, CDR2 SVGAGI. Trimming cost V 6 bases and J 1 base, with 10 bases left between them. There are 14 residues in the CDR3. The CDR3 protein is CASSPQGSNQPQHF. As DNA, the CDR3 is TGTGCCAGCAGCCCACAGGGAAGCAATCAGCCCCAGCATTTT.

This chain links TRBV27 with TRBJ2-7; 7 bases map to TRBD2. The germline V gene encodes CDR1 MNHEY and CDR2 SMNVEV (reference sequence). V lost 2 bases to trimming and J lost 3 bases; unmatched junction nucleotides: 7. The CDR3 has 15 amino acids. The CDR3 bases are TGTGCCAGCAGTTTAGAGGGGAGGGGATACTACGAGCAGTACTTC. Translation gives CASSLEGRGYYEQYF.

Details on this clone: The junction departs from germline at one end; a sequencing error may be responsible. The chain has TRBV7-7 and TRBJ2-5, with 8 bases lining up with TRBD1. The length of the CDR3 is 16 residues. Germline V lookup: CDR1 SSHAT, CDR2 FNYEAQ (reference sequence). The CDR3 nucleotides are TGTGCTAGCAGCTCTTTGGGACAGGAAGACCAAGAGACCCAGTACTTC. Amino acids: CASSSLGQEDQETQYF.

This chain's CDR3 is CASSPGPTFAEQYF. In DNA, the CDR3 is TGTGCCAGCTCACCGGGCCCTACCTTCGCCGAGCAGTACTTC. The chain carries TRBV18 and TRBJ2-7; D unresolved. This CDR3 has 14 amino acids. The germline V gene encodes CDR1 KGHSH and CDR2 LQKENI. Trimming took off 3 bases at V and 6 bases at J, with 15 bases between the two ends.

The V call is TRBV10-1, the J call TRBJ1-5; no definite D call. Trimming removed 4 bases at V and 4 bases at J, with 8 bases between. Germline CDR1 and CDR2: WNHNN and SYGVQD (reference sequence). The CDR3 is made up of 13 amino acids. CDR3 amino acids: CASSVSGNQPQHF. In nucleotides, the CDR3 is TGCGCCAGCAGTGTTTCGGGTAATCAGCCCCAGCATTTT.

J is TRBJ2-7 and V is TRBV2; D not resolved. CDR1 and CDR2 (germline): SNHLY, FYNNEI. The CDR3 runs 15 residues. Trimming removed 0 bases at V and 2 bases at J, with 11 bases between. The CDR3 is CASSEARSSAYEQYF. CDR3 coding DNA: TGTGCCAGCAGTGAAGCGCGTTCCTCGGCCTACGAGCAGTACTTC.

The chain carries TRBV28 and TRBJ1-5, with D perhaps TRBD1 (6 bases). Trimming shortened V by 7 bases and J by 4 bases, and 11 bases separated the two germline ends. Germline lookup yields CDR1 MDHEN and CDR2 SYDVKM. This CDR3 comprises 13 residues. CDR3 sequence (DNA): TGTGCCAGCACCAACAGGGCGAATCAGCCCCAGCATTTT. Residues: CASTNRANQPQHF.

The rearrangement uses TRBV28 and TRBJ2-2; maybe TRBD1 (5 bases). The germline gives CDR1 MDHEN, CDR2 SYDVKM. The V gene lost 3 bases and the J gene lost 5 bases, with 10 bases spanning the gap. CDR3 length: 14 amino acids. In DNA form, the CDR3 reads TGTGCCAGCAGTTTGCAGGGATGGACCGGGGAGCTGTTTTTT. This translates into CASSLQGWTGELFF.

The chain joins TRBV6-5 to TRBJ2-1, with D hard to call. The CDR3 consists of 14 residues. Germline lookup yields CDR1 MNHEY and CDR2 SVGAGI. The ends were cut back, 6 bases at V and 4 bases at J, with 13 bases in the middle. The chain's CDR3 is CASRYTTAYNEQFF. For the CDR3, the DNA is TGTGCCAGCAGGTACACCACAGCTTACAATGAGCAGTTCTTC.

This chain uses TRBV5-5 with TRBJ2-1; D may be TRBD2 (5 bases). The germline V gene encodes CDR1 SGHKS and CDR2 YYEKEE (reference sequence). V was pared by 4 bases and J by 9 bases, with 20 bases between. This CDR3 contains 15 residues. The CDR3 sequence: CASSLYEGSLVEQFF. The CDR3 DNA reads TGTGCCAGCAGCCTCTATGAGGGTTCTCTGGTTGAGCAGTTCTTC.

This clone appeared once. This chain links TRBV25-1 with TRBJ2-2; D is perhaps TRBD1 (6 bases). The V gene's germline CDR1 is MGHDK and CDR2 SYGVNS. Trimming left V 2 bases short and J 6 bases short, with 19 bases between. The CDR3 length is 17 residues. The chain's CDR3 is CASSEPSRQADPGELFF. The CDR3, as DNA: TGTGCCAGCAGTGAACCCTCGAGACAGGCCGATCCCGGGGAGCTGTTTTTT. Supplemented by reference TRBV25-1 and TRBJ2-2, the full variable domain reads EADIYQTPRYLVIGTGKKITLECSQTMGHDKMYWYQQDPGMELHLIHYSYGVNSTEKGDLSSESTVSRIRTEHFPLTLESARPSHTSQYLCASSEPSRQADPGELFFGEGSRLTVL.

The chain uses TRBV19 and TRBJ2-1; D unresolved. Germline CDR1 and CDR2: LNHDA and SQIVND (reference sequence). The length of the CDR3 is 14 residues. The V end lost 1 base, the J end lost 10 bases, and 14 bases lay between the germline ends. The CDR3 loop is CASSIGHLEVEQFF. CDR3 DNA: TGTGCCAGTAGTATAGGACATTTGGAAGTGGAGCAGTTCTTC.

A note on this clone: Other DNA sequences of this sample code for an identical CDR3. The chain employs TRBV9 and TRBJ2-3; maybe TRBD2 (6 bases). The CDR3 is 15 amino acids. CDR1 is SGDLS, CDR2 YYNGEE, per germline. V lost 2 bases and J 0 bases, leaving 10 bases between the germline ends. CDR3: CASSVAGLSTDTQYF. The CDR3 DNA reads TGTGCCAGCAGCGTTGCGGGACTTAGCACAGATACGCAGTATTTT. Full variable domain (outside the CDR3, taken from reference TRBV9 and TRBJ2-3): DSGVTQTPKHLITATGQRVTLRCSPRSGDLSVYWYQQSLDQGLQFLIQYYNGEERAKGNILERFSAQQFPDLHSELNLSSLELGDSALYFCASSVAGLSTDTQYFGPGTRLTVL.

V usage is TRBV21-1 and J usage is TRBJ2-7; the DNA was not used to check the table's D call, TRBD2. TRBV21-1 represents a pseudogene. CDR3 size: 17 residues. The CDR3 loop reads CASSTDPGLAGPYEQYF. The CDR3 coding sequence is TGTGCCAGCAGCACCGACCCCGGACTAGCGGGACCTTACGAGCAGTACTTC.

CDR3 amino acids: CASSGPPGQGAYTIYF. CDR3 nucleotides: TGTGCCAGCAGTGGCCCGCCGGGACAGGGGGCTTACACCATATATTTT. The chain couples TRBV28 to TRBJ1-3; 12 bases fit TRBD1. The germline CDR1 and CDR2 sequences are MDHEN and SYDVKM. The CDR3 totals 16 residues. V lost 5 bases, J lost 8 bases, and 10 bases stayed unmatched.

The rearrangement joins TRBV28 to TRBJ2-2, with a tentative D call TRBD1 (6 bases). The CDR3 is made up of 15 amino acids. Germline V lookup: CDR1 MDHEN, CDR2 SYDVKM. The V end lost 5 bases, the J end lost 4 bases, and 14 bases lay between the germline ends. The CDR3: CASSISGVGTGELFF. Written as DNA, the CDR3 is TGTGCCAGCAGTATCTCAGGGGTAGGCACCGGGGAGCTGTTTTTT. Full variable domain (missing parts from reference TRBV28 and TRBJ2-2): DVKVTQSSRYLVKRTGEKVFLECVQDMDHENMFWYRQDPGLGLRLIYFSYDVKMKEKGDIPEGYSVSREKKERFSLILESASTNQTSMYLCASSISGVGTGELFFGEGSRLTVL.

A single count supports this clone. The chain has TRBV9 and TRBJ2-2, with a possible D match to TRBD1 (7 bases). Trimming cost V 0 bases and J 2 bases, with 14 bases left between them. The CDR3 runs 17 residues. The germline CDR1 and CDR2 sequences are SGDLS and YYNGEE. DNA for the CDR3: TGTGCCAGCAGCGTAGGGGCGCAGGGGGGAAACACCGGGGAGCTGTTTTTT. Translated: CASSVGAQGGNTGELFF.

The chain combines TRBV11-2 with TRBJ2-1, with a possible D match to TRBD1 (5 bases). V shed 1 base and J shed 8 bases, with 21 bases lying between them. The germline CDR1 and CDR2 sequences are SGHAT and FQNNGV. CDR3 length equals 17 residues. For the CDR3, the DNA is TGTGCCAGCAGCTTAGTACGCTGGGGCCGCCTAGGGGATGAGCAGTTCTTC. This codes for CASSLVRWGRLGDEQFF.

The chain employs TRBV2 and TRBJ1-5; 7 bases map to TRBD1. Germline-derived CDR1 and CDR2 are SNHLY and FYNNEI. V gave up 4 bases and J gave up 7 bases; unmatched junction bases: 13. The CDR3 is 16 amino acids. The DNA for the CDR3 is TGTGCCAGCAGTGTGACGAACGACAGGGTAGGCCAGCCCCAGCATTTT. It encodes CASSVTNDRVGQPQHF.

The V call is TRBV7-2, the J call TRBJ1-1, with D uncertain. Germline V gene data show CDR1 as SGHTA and CDR2 as FQGNSA. The CDR3 covers 13 residues. Trimming took 5 bases from V and 6 from J, leaving 13 bases between them. This CDR3 is CASSPGKRPEAFF. CDR3 sequence (DNA): TGTGCCAGCAGCCCCGGCAAGCGCCCTGAAGCTTTCTTT.

The chain recombines TRBV7-2 with TRBJ1-3; 8 bases map to TRBD1. This CDR3 has 15 residues. Unmatched junction bases numbered 5, after V lost 7 bases and J lost 0 bases. The germline gives CDR1 SGHTA, CDR2 FQGNSA. The CDR3, as DNA: TGTGCCAGCACGGACAGGGCCTACTCTGGAAACACCATATATTTT. Residues: CASTDRAYSGNTIYF. Filled out from reference TRBV7-2 and TRBJ1-3, the complete variable domain reads GAGVSQSPSNKVTEKGKDVELRCDPISGHTALYWYRQSLGQGLEFLIYFQGNSAPDKSGLPSDRFSAERTGGSVSTLTIQRTQQEDSAVYLCASTDRAYSGNTIYFGEGSWLTVV.

The chain combines TRBV5-1 with TRBJ2-5; 7 bases map to TRBD1. The V gene end was trimmed by 3 bases and the J gene end by 3 bases; junction bases not matched to a gene: 8. There are 15 residues in the CDR3. Germline V CDR1 and CDR2: SGHRS, YFSETQ. The CDR3 loop is CASSSAGTAKETQYF. Here the CDR3 DNA reads TGCGCCAGCAGCTCGGCCGGGACAGCTAAAGAGACCCAGTACTTC. Full variable domain (missing parts from reference TRBV5-1 and TRBJ2-5): KAGVTQTPRYLIKTRGQQVTLSCSPISGHRSVSWYQQTPGQGLQFLFEYFSETQRNKGNFPGRFSGRQFSNSRSEMNVSTLELGDSALYLCASSSAGTAKETQYFGPGTRLLVL.

The J gene is TRBJ2-5, the V gene TRBV7-6, with D possibly being TRBD2 (6 bases). The CDR3 covers 15 residues. Germline CDR1 and CDR2: SGHVS and FNYEAQ. Trimming left V 5 bases short and J 0 bases short, with 13 bases between. The CDR3 spells CASSLRGTNQETQYF. The DNA for the CDR3 is TGTGCCAGCAGCCTCCGGGGGACCAACCAAGAGACCCAGTACTTC.

The rearrangement links TRBV5-1 to TRBJ1-1; the match to TRBD1 covers 9 bases. This CDR3 is built from 15 residues. Germline CDR1 is SGHRS and CDR2 is YFSETQ. The V and J ends lost 4 bases and 0 bases, in that order; junction bases with no gene match: 4. The CDR3 sequence is CASSTGTGMNTEAFF. The CDR3 DNA follows: TGCGCCAGCAGCACCGGGACAGGGATGAACACTGAAGCTTTCTTT.

This sequence joins TRBV6-5 and TRBJ2-3; 8 nucleotides line up with TRBD1. The germline V gene encodes CDR1 MNHEY and CDR2 SVGAGI. The CDR3 totals 15 residues. The V segment lost 4 bases and the J segment 3 bases; nucleotides outside the gene matches: 6. The CDR3 protein is CASSSPGQETDTQYF. The CDR3, as DNA: TGTGCCAGCAGTTCCCCGGGACAGGAGACAGATACGCAGTATTTT.